The rows below give T cell receptor beta chains drawn from one sample of a study of blood T cell repertoires in COVID-19. Data came from immunoSEQ multiplex PCR; TCRdb stores just in-frame clones and leaves some out. The repertoire includes under 200,000 clones, over 80% of them detected once, and 4.5% to 6.5% sits in the top ten. The sample comprised peripheral blood. These receptors originate from a young woman with acute or convalescent COVID-19. CDR3s include the opening cysteine and the closing phenylalanine or tryptophan. Each record gives: D gene, clone size, J gene, V gene, CDR3 protein, CDR3 DNA. The D gene is left open where the match is weak. The size field is filled for only some rows; it gives once, few, many or a size class.

NA NA TRBJ2-5 TRBV7-2 CASSSDSLLQETQYF TGTGCCAGCAGCTCGGACAGCTTATTACAAGAGACCCAGTACTTC
NA few TRBJ1-5 TRBV6-1 CASSDRDQPQHF TGTGCCAGCAGTGATCGGGATCAGCCCCAGCATTTT
NA NA TRBJ1-2 TRBV5-1 CASSQGVVSRDGYTF TGCGCCAGCAGCCAAGGAGTCGTATCGAGGGATGGCTACACCTTC
NA NA TRBJ2-2 TRBV7-9 CASSPRPTANTGELFF TGTGCCAGCAGCCCGAGACCGACAGCTAACACCGGGGAGCTGTTTTTT
NA NA TRBJ2-3 TRBV7-3 CASSLKADTQYF TGTGCCAGCAGCTTAAAAGCTGATACGCAGTATTTT
TRBD1 NA TRBJ1-1 TRBV19 CASSIQGVGSTEAFF TGTGCCAGTAGTATCCAGGGGGTTGGTTCCACTGAAGCTTTCTTT
NA NA TRBJ2-7 TRBV11-2 CASSLVDSRYEQYF TGTGCCAGCAGCTTAGTGGACAGTAGGTACGAGCAGTACTTC
NA NA TRBJ1-6 TRBV7-2 CASSFQGNQGVSPLHF TGTGCCAGCAGCTTTCAAGGGAACCAGGGCGTTTCACCCCTCCACTTT
NA NA TRBJ1-1 TRBV19 CASKLAGNTEAFF TGTGCCAGTAAATTAGCGGGGAACACTGAAGCTTTCTTT
TRBD1 NA TRBJ1-4 TRBV6-5 CASRTGTATNEKLFF TGTGCCAGCAGGACAGGGACCGCAACTAATGAAAAACTGTTTTTT
NA NA TRBJ1-4 TRBV9 CASSVGPGKVEKLFF TGTGCCAGCAGCGTAGGCCCAGGGAAAGTGGAAAAACTGTTTTTT
NA NA TRBJ1-2 TRBV27 CASRQGSYGYTF TGTGCCAGCAGACAGGGATCCTATGGCTACACCTTC
NA NA TRBJ2-3 TRBV7-9 CASSLLPQNTQYF TGTGCCAGCAGCCTCTTACCACAGAATACGCAGTATTTT
NA NA TRBJ2-2 TRBV19 CASIGTPVPTGELFF TGTGCCAGTATTGGGACACCTGTTCCGACCGGGGAGCTGTTTTTT
TRBD1 NA TRBJ1-5 TRBV5-1 CASSQTGDNQPQHF TGCGCCAGCAGCCAAACAGGGGATAATCAGCCCCAGCATTTT
NA NA TRBJ2-2 TRBV6-5 CASSYAGLVSGELFF TGTGCCAGCAGTTACGCAGGGCTCGTCTCCGGGGAGCTGTTTTTT
TRBD2 NA TRBJ2-2 TRBV11-3 CASSLDLGGRAGGELFF TGTGCCAGCAGCTTAGATCTCGGCGGGAGGGCCGGAGGGGAGCTGTTTTTT
TRBD1 NA TRBJ2-7 TRBV11-3 CASSPRQGRADEQYF TGTGCCAGCAGCCCCCGACAGGGACGGGCCGACGAGCAGTACTTC
NA NA TRBJ2-1 TRBV19 CASSRDIDNEQFF TGTGCCAGTAGTAGGGACATAGACAATGAGCAGTTCTTC
NA NA TRBJ2-1 TRBV15 CATSRDSGNEQFF TGTGCCACCAGCAGAGATTCCGGGAATGAGCAGTTCTTC
TRBD2 NA TRBJ2-6 TRBV5-5 CASSFQLLAGGSGANVLTF TGTGCCAGCAGCTTCCAATTACTAGCGGGGGGCTCTGGGGCCAACGTCCTGACTTTC
TRBD1 NA TRBJ1-4 TRBV24-1 CATSDAGTGGLQEKLFF TGTGCCACCAGTGATGCCGGAACAGGGGGCCTCCAGGAAAAACTGTTTTTT
NA NA TRBJ1-2 TRBV30 CAWSVLFRYGYTF TGTGCCTGGAGTGTACTTTTTCGCTATGGCTACACCTTC
NA NA TRBJ2-1 TRBV28 CASSFVSSYNEQFF TGTGCCAGCAGTTTTGTGAGCTCCTACAATGAGCAGTTCTTC
TRBD1 NA TRBJ2-3 TRBV9 CASSERDRFTSTDTQYF TGTGCCAGCAGCGAAAGGGACAGATTTACTAGCACAGATACGCAGTATTTT
NA NA TRBJ1-5 TRBV1 CTSGKRENQPQHF TGCACCAGCGGAAAGCGAGAAAATCAGCCCCAGCATTTT
NA NA TRBJ2-7 TRBV27 CASRGLLNYEQYF TGTGCCAGCAGGGGACTCCTAAACTACGAGCAGTACTTC
TRBD1 NA TRBJ1-4 TRBV5-1 CASSPLGTGGGNEKLFF TGCGCCAGCAGCCCCCTGGGGACAGGCGGGGGAAATGAAAAACTGTTTTTT
NA many TRBJ1-2 TRBV12-3/TRBV12-4 CASEGGGMRGYTF TGTGCCAGCGAGGGGGGGGGCATGAGAGGCTACACCTTC
TRBD1 NA TRBJ1-5 TRBV28 CASSADRGKSGQPQHF TGTGCCAGCAGCGCTGACAGGGGAAAGTCGGGGCAGCCCCAGCATTTT
TRBD1 NA TRBJ1-2 TRBV6-5 CASRPPGQGFEGYTF TGTGCCAGCAGACCACCGGGACAGGGCTTTGAGGGCTACACCTTC
NA NA TRBJ2-7 TRBV2 CASSELPSSYEQYF TGTGCCAGCAGTGAATTGCCTAGCAGCTACGAGCAGTACTTC
TRBD2 NA TRBJ2-1 TRBV5-1 CASSWRGGINEQFF TGCGCCAGCAGCTGGCGGGGGGGCATCAATGAGCAGTTCTTC
NA NA TRBJ2-3 TRBV3-1/TRBV3-2 CASSQDGHITDTQYF TGTGCCAGCAGCCAAGACGGACACATCACAGATACGCAGTATTTT
NA once TRBJ1-2 TRBV20-1 CSAGDRRGYTF TGCAGTGCTGGAGACAGGCGCGGCTACACCTTC
NA NA TRBJ2-1 TRBV7-2 CANARAGTANEQFF TGTGCCAACGCCCGGGCGGGGACGGCCAATGAGCAGTTCTTC
NA NA TRBJ1-2 TRBV25-1 CASSVQGAGYTF TGTGCCAGCAGTGTCCAGGGTGCTGGCTACACCTTC